This is a list of T cell receptor beta chains from one sample in a study of blood T cell repertoires in COVID-19. Data came from immunoSEQ multiplex PCR; TCRdb stores just in-frame clones and leaves some out. The sample lists 200,000 to 250,000 clones, 84% occurring once. Input material: PBMCs or T cells enriched from blood (not recorded which). These receptors all stem from a woman in her 40s who had recovered from COVID-19. Both conserved end residues are part of each CDR3. The order of the fields is clone size, D gene, J gene, V gene, CDR3 protein, CDR3 DNA. The D gene is left open where the match is weak. For some rows the clone size is stated as once, few or many, or as a class when expanded; others skip it.

>NA|NA|TRBJ1-5|TRBV2
CASSEPQAINQPQHF
TGTGCCAGCAGTGAACCCCAGGCCATCAATCAGCCCCAGCATTTT
>NA|NA|TRBJ1-1|TRBV14
CASSQEWRTEAFF
TGTGCCAGCAGCCAAGAGTGGAGGACTGAAGCTTTCTTT
>NA|TRBD2|TRBJ2-1|TRBV9
CASSVGLAVVNEQFF
TGTGCCAGCAGCGTAGGCCTAGCGGTCGTCAATGAGCAGTTCTTC
>NA|NA|TRBJ2-3|TRBV3-1/TRBV3-2
CASSQGTADTDTQYF
TGTGCCAGCAGCCAAGGCACAGCGGACACAGATACGCAGTATTTT
>NA|NA|TRBJ2-1|TRBV19
CASSIPHIELASYNEQFF
TGTGCCAGTAGTATCCCCCATATCGAGCTAGCGTCCTACAATGAGCAGTTCTTC
>once|NA|TRBJ1-1|TRBV11-2
CASSQIRGTEAFF
TGTGCCAGCAGCCAGATCAGGGGCACTGAAGCTTTCTTT
>NA|TRBD2|TRBJ2-1|TRBV28
CASSLLGRAWDEQFF
TGTGCCAGCAGTTTACTAGGGAGGGCCTGGGATGAGCAGTTCTTC
>NA|TRBD2|TRBJ2-2|TRBV2
CASSPGTSGNTGELFF
TGTGCCAGCAGCCCCGGGACTAGCGGCAATACCGGGGAGCTGTTTTTT
>NA|NA|TRBJ2-7|TRBV27
CASSRLANSYEQYF
TGTGCCAGCAGTCGGCTAGCGAACTCCTACGAGCAGTACTTC
>NA|TRBD2|TRBJ2-1|TRBV25-1
CASSEAGGSYNEQFF
TGTGCCAGCAGTGAAGCGGGAGGCTCCTACAATGAGCAGTTCTTC
>NA|NA|TRBJ2-7|TRBV5-6
CASSFDRSSYEQYF
TGTGCCAGCAGCTTTGACAGGAGCTCCTACGAGCAGTACTTC
>NA|TRBD1|TRBJ2-7|TRBV6-5
CASSLRDRLPYEQYF
TGTGCCAGCAGTTTGCGGGACAGGCTACCCTACGAGCAGTACTTC
>NA|NA|TRBJ1-2|TRBV3-1/TRBV3-2
CASSQDIGGVDGYTF
TGTGCCAGCAGCCAAGATATAGGGGGTGTCGATGGCTACACCTTC
>NA|NA|TRBJ1-2|TRBV18
CASSPLKQGYGYTF
TGTGCCAGCTCACCACTCAAACAGGGCTATGGCTACACCTTC
>NA|TRBD1|TRBJ2-7|TRBV6-5
CASRNYRGPSYEQYF
TGTGCCAGCAGGAATTACAGGGGACCTTCCTACGAGCAGTACTTC
>NA|NA|TRBJ1-4|TRBV28
CASNRVGPNEKLFF
TGTGCCAGCAACAGGGTAGGGCCTAATGAAAAACTGTTTTTT
>NA|TRBD2|TRBJ2-3|TRBV5-5
CASSDRTSGGTDTQYF
TGTGCCAGCAGCGATCGGACTAGCGGAGGCACAGATACGCAGTATTTT
>once|NA|TRBJ1-3|TRBV12-3/TRBV12-4
CASPSGTGNTIYF
TGTGCCAGCCCCTCCGGGACTGGAAACACCATATATTTT
>NA|NA|TRBJ2-7|TRBV27
CASSLGISYEQYF
TGTGCCAGCAGTTTAGGCATATCCTACGAGCAGTACTTC
>NA|NA|TRBJ1-1|TRBV10-3
CAISVGGSNTEAFF
TGTGCCATCAGTGTGGGAGGGTCGAACACTGAAGCTTTCTTT
>once|NA|TRBJ2-7|TRBV10-3
CAISESRQGLREQYF
TGTGCCATCAGTGAGTCGAGGCAGGGCTTACGCGAGCAGTACTTC
>NA|NA|TRBJ2-2|TRBV5-4
CASSRPGKTGELFF
TGTGCCAGCAGTCGTCCGGGAAAGACCGGGGAGCTGTTTTTT